This entry is about one T cell receptor beta chain. Its specificity is unknown. Other nucleotide sequences from this sample produce the same CDR3. The V gene's germline CDR1 is SEHNR and CDR2 FQNEAQ (reference sequence). Trimming at V came to 0 bases and at J to 6 bases, leaving 4 bases not matched to a gene. The CDR3 has 14 amino acids. These data belong to a study of shared clonotypes between healthy human individuals. Naive CD8 cells lacked CD45RO, underwent positive selection for CCR7 and left out terminally differentiated effector memory CD45RA+ cells. In replicate PCRs of sorted subsets, roughly 200 ng DNA, approximately 30,000 T cell genomes, was used. The table came from immunoSEQ multiplex PCR; TCRdb's copy has only in-frame clones and leaves some out. The data show some 2.1 million clones, about 94% seen once. Findings of the study overall: The four-donor shared clonotypes exceeded non-shared clonotypes in generation probability, with non-shared ones scoring lower. Naive CD4 clonotype sharing across several donors was approximately 5%. Despite large depth, sorted-subset datasets appeared incompletely sequenced.

Sequencing was performed on naive CD8+ T cells sorted from blood. This rearrangement joins TRBV7-9 to TRBJ2-7; TRBD1 matches 8 bases. The receptor was derived from a man in his late teens or twenties in good health. The CDR3 sequence: CASSLAQGAGEQYF. The CDR3 DNA sequence: TGTGCCAGCAGCTTAGCGCAGGGGGCGGGCGAGCAGTACTTC.